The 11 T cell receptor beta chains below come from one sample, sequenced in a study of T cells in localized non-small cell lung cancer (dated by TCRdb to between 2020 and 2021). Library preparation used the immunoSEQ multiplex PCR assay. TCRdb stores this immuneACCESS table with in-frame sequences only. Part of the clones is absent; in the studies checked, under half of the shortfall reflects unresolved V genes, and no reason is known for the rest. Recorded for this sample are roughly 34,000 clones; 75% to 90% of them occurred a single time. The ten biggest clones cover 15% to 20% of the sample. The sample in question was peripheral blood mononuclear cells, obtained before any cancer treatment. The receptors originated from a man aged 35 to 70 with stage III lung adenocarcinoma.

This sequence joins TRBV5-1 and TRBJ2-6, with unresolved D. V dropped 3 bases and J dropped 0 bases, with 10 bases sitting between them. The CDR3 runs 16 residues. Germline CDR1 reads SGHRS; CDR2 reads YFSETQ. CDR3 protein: CASSSTLGSGANVLTF. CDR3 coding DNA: TGCGCCAGCAGCTCCACCTTGGGCTCTGGGGCCAACGTCCTGACTTTC.

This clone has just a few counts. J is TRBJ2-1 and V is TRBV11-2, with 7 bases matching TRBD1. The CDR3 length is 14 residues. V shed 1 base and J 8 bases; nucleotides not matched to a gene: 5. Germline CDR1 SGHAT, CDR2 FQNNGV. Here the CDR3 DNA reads TGTGCCAGCAGCTTAGTTCGACAGGGCTATGAGCAGTTCTTC. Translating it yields CASSLVRQGYEQFF.

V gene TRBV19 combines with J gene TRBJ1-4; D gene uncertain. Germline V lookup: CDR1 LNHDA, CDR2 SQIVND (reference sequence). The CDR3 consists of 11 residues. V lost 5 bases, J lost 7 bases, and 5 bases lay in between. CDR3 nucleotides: TGTGCCAGTAGTCCGGCTGAAAAACTGTTTTTT. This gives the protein CASSPAEKLFF.

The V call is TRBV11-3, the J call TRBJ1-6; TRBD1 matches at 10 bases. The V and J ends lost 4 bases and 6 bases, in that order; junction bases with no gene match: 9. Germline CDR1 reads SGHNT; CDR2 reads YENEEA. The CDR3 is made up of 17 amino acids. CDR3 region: CASSSTGGAWGNSPLHF. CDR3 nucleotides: TGTGCCAGCAGCTCGACAGGGGGCGCGTGGGGTAATTCACCCCTCCACTTT. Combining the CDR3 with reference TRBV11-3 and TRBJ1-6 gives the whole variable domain EAGVVQSPRYKIIEKKQPVAFWCNPISGHNTLYWYLQNLGQGPELLIRYENEEAVDDSQLPKDRFSAERLKGVDSTLKIQPAELGDSAVYLCASSSTGGAWGNSPLHFGNGTRLTVT.

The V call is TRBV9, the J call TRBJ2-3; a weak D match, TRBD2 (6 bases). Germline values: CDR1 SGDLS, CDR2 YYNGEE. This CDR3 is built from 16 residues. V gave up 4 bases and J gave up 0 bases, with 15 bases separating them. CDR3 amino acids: CASSFLERGSTDTQYF. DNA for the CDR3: TGTGCCAGCAGCTTTCTTGAACGGGGGAGCACAGATACGCAGTATTTT.

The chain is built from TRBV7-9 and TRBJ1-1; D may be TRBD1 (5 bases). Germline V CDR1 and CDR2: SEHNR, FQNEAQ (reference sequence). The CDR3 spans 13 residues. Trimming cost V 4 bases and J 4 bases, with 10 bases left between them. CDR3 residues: CASSWSGLTEAFF. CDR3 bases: TGTGCCAGCAGCTGGTCGGGGCTCACTGAAGCTTTCTTT.

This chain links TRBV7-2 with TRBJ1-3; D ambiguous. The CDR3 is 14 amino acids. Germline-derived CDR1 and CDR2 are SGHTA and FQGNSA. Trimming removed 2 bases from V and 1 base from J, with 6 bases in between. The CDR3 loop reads CASSLYGSGNTIYF. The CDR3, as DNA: TGTGCCAGCAGCTTATATGGGTCTGGAAACACCATATATTTT.

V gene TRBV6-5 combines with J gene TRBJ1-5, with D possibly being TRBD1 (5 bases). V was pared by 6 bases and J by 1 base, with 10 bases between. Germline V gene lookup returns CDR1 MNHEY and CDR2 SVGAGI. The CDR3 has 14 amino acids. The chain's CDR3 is CASRGPFSNQPQHF. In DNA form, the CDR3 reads TGTGCCAGCAGGGGACCTTTCAGCAATCAGCCCCAGCATTTT.

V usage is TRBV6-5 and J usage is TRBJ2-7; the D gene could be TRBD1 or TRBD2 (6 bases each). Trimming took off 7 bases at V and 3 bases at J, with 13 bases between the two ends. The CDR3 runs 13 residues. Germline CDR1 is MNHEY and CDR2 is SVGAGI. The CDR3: CASKEGGSYEQYF. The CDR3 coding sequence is TGTGCCAGCAAAGAGGGGGGAAGCTACGAGCAGTACTTC.

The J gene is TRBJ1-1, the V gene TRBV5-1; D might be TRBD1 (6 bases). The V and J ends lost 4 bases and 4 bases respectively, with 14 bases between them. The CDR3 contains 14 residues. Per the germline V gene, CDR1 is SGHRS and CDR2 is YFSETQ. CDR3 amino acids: CASSPRGGGTEAFF. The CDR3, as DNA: TGCGCCAGCAGCCCAAGGGGAGGGGGCACTGAAGCTTTCTTT. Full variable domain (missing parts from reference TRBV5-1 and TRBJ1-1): KAGVTQTPRYLIKTRGQQVTLSCSPISGHRSVSWYQQTPGQGLQFLFEYFSETQRNKGNFPGRFSGRQFSNSRSEMNVSTLELGDSALYLCASSPRGGGTEAFFGQGTRLTVV.

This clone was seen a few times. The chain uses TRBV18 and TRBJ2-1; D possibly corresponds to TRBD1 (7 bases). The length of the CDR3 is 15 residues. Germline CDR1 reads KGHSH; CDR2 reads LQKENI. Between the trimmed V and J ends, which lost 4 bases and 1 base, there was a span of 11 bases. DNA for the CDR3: TGTGCCAGCTCACTTCAGGGGGGATCCTACAATGAGCAGTTCTTC. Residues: CASSLQGGSYNEQFF.